The clone carrying this TCR beta chain was observed a handful of times. Its antigen is as yet unknown. The record originates from a study of cytomegalovirus exposure and HLA in healthy donors. Study results and caveats: The Asian-associated ancestry cluster reportedly had fewer N-insertions than the roughly 670-donor mean in a later analysis.

Germline trimming cut 3 bases from V and 1 base from J; bases unmatched to any gene: 11. Germline V gives CDR1 SNHLY, CDR2 FYNNEI. This CDR3 is 18 amino acids long. The PCR made use of 60 Vbeta and 13 Jbeta primers. Method: immunoSEQ multiplex PCR; TCRdb's copy keeps in-frame clones and lacks some. The data contain approximately 110,000 clones, roughly 76% of them singletons. Sequencing used PBMCs. The origin of this receptor is a man aged 25 to 40 in good health and CMV-seropositive. V and J are TRBV2 and TRBJ2-2; the match to TRBD1 covers 7 bases. The CDR3 sequence is CASSEWTGARLNTGELFF. The CDR3 DNA follows: TGTGCCAGCAGTGAGTGGACAGGTGCAAGATTGAACACCGGGGAGCTGTTTTTT. The complete variable domain, with remaining parts taken from reference TRBV2 and TRBJ2-2, reads EPEVTQTPSHQVTQMGQEVILRCVPISNHLYFYWYRQILGQKVEFLVSFYNNEISEKSEIFDDQFSVERPDGSNFTLKIRSTKLEDSAMYFCASSEWTGARLNTGELFFGEGSRLTVL.